A selection of T cell receptor beta chains follows, all from one sample in a study of blood T cell repertoires in COVID-19. The data were produced by immunoSEQ multiplex PCR, yet TCRdb's version contains in-frame clones alone and is incomplete. The data contain about 480,000 clones, approximately 90% of them seen just once; the ten biggest clones take up approximately 1.8%. The sample consisted of PBMCs or T cells enriched from blood (not recorded which). Every receptor here comes from a woman aged 40 to 50 who had recovered from COVID-19. Both conserved end residues are part of each CDR3. Each record gives: D gene, V gene, J gene, CDR3 protein. The D gene is left open where the match is weak.

-	TRBV19	TRBJ2-2	CASNPRDTGELFF
-	TRBV6-2/TRBV6-3	TRBJ2-7	CASSPLYEQYF
-	TRBV6-5	TRBJ1-2	CASSYTGGYTF
-	TRBV19	TRBJ2-3	CASSMMGVVGGMGTDTQYF
-	TRBV4-3	TRBJ2-1	CASSQGSSEQFF
TRBD1	TRBV5-1	TRBJ2-7	CASSLSYSGQILPVVYEQYF
-	TRBV7-8	TRBJ1-1	CASSFDRTNEAFF
TRBD2	TRBV29-1	TRBJ2-2	CSVAGSAGTSGSGTGELFF
TRBD1	TRBV29-1	TRBJ1-1	CSGGQGANTEAFF
-	TRBV4-2	TRBJ1-2	CASSQDVVNYGYTF
-	TRBV6-5	TRBJ2-3	CASSYPGADTQYF
-	TRBV18	TRBJ2-1	CASSPTYGGDNEQFF
-	TRBV19	TRBJ2-3	CASGRVGGWDGTDTQYF
-	TRBV10-3	TRBJ2-7	CAISDIRELSYEQYF
-	TRBV4-1	TRBJ1-1	CASSLHPVNTEAFF
-	TRBV7-2	TRBJ1-2	CASSLQGLRGYGYTF
TRBD1	TRBV6-4	TRBJ2-2	CASSARTGKAGELFF
TRBD2	TRBV7-9	TRBJ2-7	CASSSPRLAGAYEQYF
TRBD2	TRBV10-1	TRBJ2-1	CASSEGGLAGAYNEQFF
-	TRBV3-1/TRBV3-2	TRBJ2-2	CASSLPPGVTGELFF
-	TRBV4-1	TRBJ2-7	CASSITTRRPYEQYF
TRBD2	TRBV6-2/TRBV6-3	TRBJ2-1	CASSYPRTSGNEQFF
TRBD2	TRBV14	TRBJ2-3	CASSPLAGVTDTQYF
-	TRBV10-3	TRBJ2-1	CAITPGPLVREVSEQFF
-	TRBV4-3	TRBJ1-2	CASSQETVTNYGYTF
TRBD1	TRBV5-8	TRBJ1-5	CASSPGQYSNQPQHF
-	TRBV13	TRBJ1-1	CASSLQGRGTEAFF
-	TRBV18	TRBJ1-5	CASSQQGEDQPQHF
TRBD2	TRBV15	TRBJ2-3	CATSRDLTSGYTDTQYF
TRBD1	TRBV19	TRBJ1-1	CASREGAGTEAFF
TRBD1	TRBV6-5	TRBJ2-7	CASSYGDRGLYEQYF
TRBD1	TRBV6-2/TRBV6-3	TRBJ1-5	CASSYSKQGDQPQHF
TRBD2	TRBV6-2/TRBV6-3	TRBJ2-2	CASSFNYRAGDTGELFF
-	TRBV12-3/TRBV12-4	TRBJ1-2	CASSLKLTF
TRBD2	TRBV7-9	TRBJ2-7	CASSLASGASVSYEQYF
-	TRBV18	TRBJ1-2	CASSPEGGPYGYTF
TRBD1	TRBV6-5	TRBJ1-2	CASSYVRTGGNYGYTF
-	TRBV30	TRBJ1-1	CAWSAQDYTEAFF
TRBD2	TRBV10-1	TRBJ2-1	CASSRTTAGASYNEQFF
-	TRBV3-1/TRBV3-2	TRBJ2-1	CASTLGTSQFF
TRBD1	TRBV6-5	TRBJ1-3	CASSSRQGWGNTIYF
TRBD1	TRBV12-3/TRBV12-4	TRBJ2-5	CASSLVGQETQYF
TRBD2	TRBV5-1	TRBJ2-3	CASSFGDSGSSTQYF
TRBD1	TRBV6-5	TRBJ2-7	CASTITGGEAEQYF
TRBD2	TRBV7-2	TRBJ2-1	CASSLADSMGTRIIEQFF
TRBD1	TRBV27	TRBJ2-7	CASSIHGTGGYEQYF
TRBD2	TRBV29-1	TRBJ2-4	CSVEGGLAENIQYF
-	TRBV9	TRBJ1-6	CASSVEKGDSPLHF
-	TRBV6-5	TRBJ1-1	CASSFGGEAFF
-	TRBV7-9	TRBJ1-1	CASSPPRANTEAFF
-	TRBV3-1/TRBV3-2	TRBJ1-1	CASSQGKGENTEAFF
-	TRBV9	TRBJ1-5	CASSVTDSNQPQHF
-	TRBV7-9	TRBJ1-6	CASSLEFESPLHF
-	TRBV7-2	TRBJ2-7	CASSLAVGRSYEQYF
TRBD2	TRBV24-1	TRBJ2-5	CATSVAGGPQETQYF
TRBD2	TRBV7-2	TRBJ2-1	CASSLGTSGYNEQFF